This T cell receptor (beta chain) originates from a study of chemoradiotherapy in HPV16-positive cancers. Germline V gives CDR1 SGHNT, CDR2 YENEEA. The CDR3 totals 16 residues. With 5 bases removed from V and 1 base from J, the gap between germline ends came to 16 bases. Libraries were prepared by immunoSEQ multiplex PCR; TCRdb keeps only in-frame clonotypes and omits some of them. The sample has approximately 12,000 clones, about nine tenths seen once. The rearrangement uses TRBV11-3 and TRBJ2-3; D may match TRBD1 or TRBD2 (7 bases each). The sequenced sample was blood, obtained from a patient who underwent chemoradiotherapy. This clonotype was sampled from a human donor with HPV-associated anogenital cancer. The CDR3: CASSPSQGRGTDTQYF. The CDR3 nucleotides are TGTGCCAGCAGCCCCTCACAGGGGAGGGGCACAGATACGCAGTATTTT.